This is a list of T cell receptor beta chains from one sample in a study of identical twins' blood T cells. TCRdb recomputed calls from the 5' RACE reads with MiXCR, one row per CDR3 protein. The table lists hundreds of thousands of distinct CDR3 sequences, about 28% of them singletons. Sequenced: PBMCs. Every receptor here comes from a woman aged 18 to 55 in good health. Both conserved end residues are part of each CDR3. The order of the fields is D gene, V gene, J gene, clone size, CDR3 DNA, CDR3 protein. A D gene is named only where the DNA matches it firmly. The size field is filled for only some rows; it gives once, few, many or a size class.

D gene: TRBD1; V gene: TRBV11-2; J gene: TRBJ1-2; clone size: few; CDR3 DNA: TGTGCCAGCAGCTTGACAGGGCAGGGCTACACCTTC; CDR3 protein: CASSLTGQGYTF
D gene: TRBD1; V gene: TRBV20-1; J gene: TRBJ1-1; clone size: .; CDR3 DNA: TGCAGTGCTAGAGATTACAGGGGGAACACTGAAGCTTTCTTT; CDR3 protein: CSARDYRGNTEAFF
D gene: .; V gene: TRBV10-2; J gene: TRBJ1-1; clone size: once; CDR3 DNA: TGCGCCAGCAGACAGGGAGGTAGGACTGAAGCTTTCTTT; CDR3 protein: CASRQGGRTEAFF
D gene: TRBD2; V gene: TRBV7-9; J gene: TRBJ2-1; clone size: .; CDR3 DNA: TGTGCCAGCAGCTCGCCGAGACTAGCGGGAGATCACAATGAGCAGTTCTTC; CDR3 protein: CASSSPRLAGDHNEQFF
D gene: .; V gene: TRBV7-8; J gene: TRBJ1-2; clone size: .; CDR3 DNA: TGTGCCAGCAGCCTGGCACCGGTATATGGCTACACCTTC; CDR3 protein: CASSLAPVYGYTF
D gene: TRBD1; V gene: TRBV6-4; J gene: TRBJ1-1; clone size: .; CDR3 DNA: TGTGCCAGCAGAGGGACAGAGAACACTGAAGCTTTCTTT; CDR3 protein: CASRGTENTEAFF
D gene: .; V gene: TRBV29-1; J gene: TRBJ2-7; clone size: .; CDR3 DNA: TGCAGCGTTGGTCCCGGCCCAACCTACGAGCAGTACTTC; CDR3 protein: CSVGPGPTYEQYF
D gene: .; V gene: TRBV6-5; J gene: TRBJ2-1; clone size: .; CDR3 DNA: TGTGCCAGCAGAACGGGACATAGGAATGAGCAGTTCTTC; CDR3 protein: CASRTGHRNEQFF
D gene: .; V gene: TRBV7-8; J gene: TRBJ1-5; clone size: few; CDR3 DNA: TGTGCCAGCAGCTTAGTTGGGCGGAGCAATCAGCCCCAGCATTTT; CDR3 protein: CASSLVGRSNQPQHF
D gene: .; V gene: TRBV20-1; J gene: TRBJ2-1; clone size: few; CDR3 DNA: TGCAGTGCTAGACCCCTCCGGGAGTCCTACAATGAGCAGTTCTTC; CDR3 protein: CSARPLRESYNEQFF
D gene: .; V gene: TRBV6-5; J gene: TRBJ2-1; clone size: .; CDR3 DNA: TGTGCCAGCAGTTACGCCTTTACTAACGGCCAACCTGAGCAGTTCTTC; CDR3 protein: CASSYAFTNGQPEQFF
D gene: .; V gene: TRBV28; J gene: TRBJ2-3; clone size: few; CDR3 DNA: TGTGCCAGCAGCAGCCGGGACACAGATACGCAGTATTTT; CDR3 protein: CASSSRDTDTQYF
D gene: .; V gene: TRBV6-5; J gene: TRBJ1-2; clone size: .; CDR3 DNA: TGTGCCAGCAGTTACAGTCAGTCCTATGGCTACACCTTC; CDR3 protein: CASSYSQSYGYTF